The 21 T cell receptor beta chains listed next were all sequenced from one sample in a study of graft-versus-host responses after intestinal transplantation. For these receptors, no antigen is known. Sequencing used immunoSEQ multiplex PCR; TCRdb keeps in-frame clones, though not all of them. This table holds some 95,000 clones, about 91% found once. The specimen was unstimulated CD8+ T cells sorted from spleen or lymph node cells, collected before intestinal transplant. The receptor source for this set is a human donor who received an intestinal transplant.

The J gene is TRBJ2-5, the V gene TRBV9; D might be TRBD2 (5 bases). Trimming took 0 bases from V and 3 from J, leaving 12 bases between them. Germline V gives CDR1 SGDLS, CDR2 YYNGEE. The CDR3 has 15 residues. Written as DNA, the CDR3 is TGTGCCAGCAGCGTAGCTAAGGGAGCGAAAGAGACCCAGTACTTC. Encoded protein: CASSVAKGAKETQYF.

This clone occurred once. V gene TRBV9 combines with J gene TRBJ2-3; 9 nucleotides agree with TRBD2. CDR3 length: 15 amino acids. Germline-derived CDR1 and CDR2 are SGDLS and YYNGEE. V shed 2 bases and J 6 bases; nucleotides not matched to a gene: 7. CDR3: CASSVYLAGPDTQYF. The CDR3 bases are TGTGCCAGCAGCGTCTATCTAGCGGGGCCCGATACGCAGTATTTT.

The CDR3 coding sequence is TGTGCCAGCAGCCGAGGTAGCGGGGGGGGCTACGAGCAGTACTTC. Protein sequence: CASSRGSGGGYEQYF. This sequence joins TRBV14 and TRBJ2-7; 11 bases align to TRBD2. The J segment lost 3 bases and the V segment lost 4 bases, leaving 5 bases of the junction unmatched. CDR1 and CDR2 from the germline V gene are SGHDN and FVKESK. This CDR3 is 15 amino acids long.

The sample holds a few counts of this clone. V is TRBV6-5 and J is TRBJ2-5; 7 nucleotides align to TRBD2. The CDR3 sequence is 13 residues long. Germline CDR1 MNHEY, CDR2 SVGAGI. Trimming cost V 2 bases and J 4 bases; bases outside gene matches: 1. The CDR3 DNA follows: TGTGCCAGCAGTTACATAGCGGGAGAGACCCAGTACTTC. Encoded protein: CASSYIAGETQYF.

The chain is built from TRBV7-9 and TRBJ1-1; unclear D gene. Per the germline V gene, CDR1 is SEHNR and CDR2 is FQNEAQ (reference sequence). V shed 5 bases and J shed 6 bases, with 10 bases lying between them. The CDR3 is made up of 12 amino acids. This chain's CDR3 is CASSDRTAEAFF. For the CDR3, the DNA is TGTGCCAGCAGCGATCGTACGGCTGAAGCTTTCTTT.

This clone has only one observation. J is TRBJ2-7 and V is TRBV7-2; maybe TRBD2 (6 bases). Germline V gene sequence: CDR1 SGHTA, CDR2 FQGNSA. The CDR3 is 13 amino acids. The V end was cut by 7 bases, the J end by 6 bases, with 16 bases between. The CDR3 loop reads CASTFGGGAEQYF. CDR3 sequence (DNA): TGTGCCAGCACCTTTGGCGGCGGGGCCGAGCAGTACTTC. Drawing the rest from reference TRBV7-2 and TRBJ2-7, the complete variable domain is GAGVSQSPSNKVTEKGKDVELRCDPISGHTALYWYRQSLGQGLEFLIYFQGNSAPDKSGLPSDRFSAERTGGSVSTLTIQRTQQEDSAVYLCASTFGGGAEQYFGPGTRLTVT.

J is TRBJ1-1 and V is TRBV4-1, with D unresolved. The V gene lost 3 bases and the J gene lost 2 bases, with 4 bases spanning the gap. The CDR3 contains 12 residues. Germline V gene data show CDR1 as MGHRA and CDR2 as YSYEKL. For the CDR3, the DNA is TGCGCCAGCAGCCACAGTAACACTGAAGCTTTCTTT. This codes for CASSHSNTEAFF.

The CDR3 bases are TGTGCCAGCAGTGAAGGAGCGGGGGGGCTGGAGACCCAGTACTTC. It specifies CASSEGAGGLETQYF. V gene TRBV2 combines with J gene TRBJ2-5; 10 bases match TRBD2. The CDR3 is 15 residues long. Germline CDR1 reads SNHLY; CDR2 reads FYNNEI. V lost 1 base, J lost 5 bases, and 4 bases stayed unmatched.

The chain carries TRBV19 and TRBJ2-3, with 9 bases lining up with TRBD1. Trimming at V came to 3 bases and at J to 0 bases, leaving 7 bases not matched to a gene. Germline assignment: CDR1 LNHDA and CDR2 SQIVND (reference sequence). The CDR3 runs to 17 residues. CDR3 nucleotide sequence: TGTGCCAGTAGTATCCCCCTGACAGGGGGGAGCACAGATACGCAGTATTTT. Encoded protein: CASSIPLTGGSTDTQYF.

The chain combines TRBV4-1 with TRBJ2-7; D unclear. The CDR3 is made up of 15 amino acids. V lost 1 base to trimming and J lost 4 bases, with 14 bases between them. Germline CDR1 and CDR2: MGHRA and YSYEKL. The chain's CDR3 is CASSQVVSEQYEQYF. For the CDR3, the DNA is TGCGCCAGCAGCCAAGTCGTTTCGGAGCAATACGAGCAGTACTTC.

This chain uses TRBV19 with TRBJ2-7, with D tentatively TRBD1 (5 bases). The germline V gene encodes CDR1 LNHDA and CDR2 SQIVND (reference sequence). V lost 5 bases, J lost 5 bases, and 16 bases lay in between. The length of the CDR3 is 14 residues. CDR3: CASSLQIQGNEQYF. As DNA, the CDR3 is TGTGCCAGTAGTTTACAGATTCAGGGAAACGAGCAGTACTTC. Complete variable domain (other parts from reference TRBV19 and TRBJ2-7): DGGITQSPKYLFRKEGQNVTLSCEQNLNHDAMYWYRQDPGQGLRLIYYSQIVNDFQKGDIAEGYSVSREKKESFPLTVTSAQKNPTAFYLCASSLQIQGNEQYFGPGTRLTVT.

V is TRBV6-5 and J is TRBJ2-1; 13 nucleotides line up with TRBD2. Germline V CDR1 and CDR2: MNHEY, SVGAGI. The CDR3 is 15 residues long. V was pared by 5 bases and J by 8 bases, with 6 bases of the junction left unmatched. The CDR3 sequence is CASSRTSGSDDEQFF. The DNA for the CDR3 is TGTGCCAGCAGTCGGACTAGCGGGAGCGACGATGAGCAGTTCTTC.

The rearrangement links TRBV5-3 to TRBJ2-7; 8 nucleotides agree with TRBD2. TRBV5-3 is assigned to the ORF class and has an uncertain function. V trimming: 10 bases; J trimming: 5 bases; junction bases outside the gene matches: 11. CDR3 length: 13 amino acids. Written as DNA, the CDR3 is TGTGCCTCTCCCAAGACTAGCGTGGACGAGCAGTACTTC. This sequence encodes CASPKTSVDEQYF.

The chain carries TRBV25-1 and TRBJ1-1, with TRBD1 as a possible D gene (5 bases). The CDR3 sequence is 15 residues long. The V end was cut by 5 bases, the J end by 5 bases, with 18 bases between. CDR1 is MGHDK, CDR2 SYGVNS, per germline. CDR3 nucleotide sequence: TGTGCCAGCAGTCTCGACGGGGGGGGTTGGACTGAAGCTTTCTTT. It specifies CASSLDGGGWTEAFF.

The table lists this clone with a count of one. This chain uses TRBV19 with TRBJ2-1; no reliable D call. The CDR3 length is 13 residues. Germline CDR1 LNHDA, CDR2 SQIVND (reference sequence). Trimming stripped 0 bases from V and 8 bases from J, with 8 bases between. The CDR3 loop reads CASSIEPVDEQFF. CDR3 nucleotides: TGTGCCAGTAGTATAGAACCGGTGGATGAGCAGTTCTTC.

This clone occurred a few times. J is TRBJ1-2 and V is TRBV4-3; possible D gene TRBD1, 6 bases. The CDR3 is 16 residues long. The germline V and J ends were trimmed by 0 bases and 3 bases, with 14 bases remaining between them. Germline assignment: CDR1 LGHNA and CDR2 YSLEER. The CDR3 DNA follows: TGCGCCAGCAGCCAAGATATCATCGGACAGTACTATGGCTACACCTTC. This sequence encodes CASSQDIIGQYYGYTF.

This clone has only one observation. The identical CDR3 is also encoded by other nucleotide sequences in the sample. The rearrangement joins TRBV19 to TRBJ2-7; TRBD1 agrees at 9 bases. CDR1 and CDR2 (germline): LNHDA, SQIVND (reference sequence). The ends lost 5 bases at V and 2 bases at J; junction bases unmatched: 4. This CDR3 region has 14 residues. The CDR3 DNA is TGTGCCAGTAGTCCGGGACAGGGCCCCTACGAGCAGTACTTC. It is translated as CASSPGQGPYEQYF.

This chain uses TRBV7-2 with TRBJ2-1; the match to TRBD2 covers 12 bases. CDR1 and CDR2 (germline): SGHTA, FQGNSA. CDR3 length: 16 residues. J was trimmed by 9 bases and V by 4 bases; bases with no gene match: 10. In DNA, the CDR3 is TGTGCCAGCAGCTCATGGACTAGCGGGGTTTCGATTGAGCAGTTCTTC. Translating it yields CASSSWTSGVSIEQFF. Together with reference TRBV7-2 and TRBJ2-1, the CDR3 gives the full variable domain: GAGVSQSPSNKVTEKGKDVELRCDPISGHTALYWYRQSLGQGLEFLIYFQGNSAPDKSGLPSDRFSAERTGGSVSTLTIQRTQQEDSAVYLCASSSWTSGVSIEQFFGPGTRLTVL.

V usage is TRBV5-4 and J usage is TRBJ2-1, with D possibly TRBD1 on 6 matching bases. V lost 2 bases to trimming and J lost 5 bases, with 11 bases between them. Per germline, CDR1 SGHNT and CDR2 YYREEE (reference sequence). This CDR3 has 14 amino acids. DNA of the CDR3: TGTGCCAGCAGCTTCGACAGGCTAAACAATGAGCAGTTCTTC. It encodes CASSFDRLNNEQFF.

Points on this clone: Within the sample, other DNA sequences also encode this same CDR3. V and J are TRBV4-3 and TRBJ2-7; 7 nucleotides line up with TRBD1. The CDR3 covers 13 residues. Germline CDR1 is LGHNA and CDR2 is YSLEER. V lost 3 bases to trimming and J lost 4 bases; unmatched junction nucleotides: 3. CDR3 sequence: CASSQAQGYEQYF. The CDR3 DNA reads TGCGCCAGCAGCCAGGCACAGGGGTACGAGCAGTACTTC.

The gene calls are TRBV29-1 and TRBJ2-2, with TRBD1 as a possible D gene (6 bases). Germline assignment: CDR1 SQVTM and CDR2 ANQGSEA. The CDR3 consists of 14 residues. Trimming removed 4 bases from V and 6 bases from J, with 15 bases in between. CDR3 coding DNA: TGCAGCGTTGGTAGAGGGACACGGGCCGGGGAGCTGTTTTTT. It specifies CSVGRGTRAGELFF.